The sample holds one count of the clone carrying this TCR beta chain. The protocol was immunoSEQ multiplex PCR, while the TCRdb copy is restricted to in-frame clones and leaves out a portion. The profile shows about 700,000 clones, 92% of them singletons. The V end lost 2 bases, the J end lost 2 bases, and 16 bases lay between the germline ends. Looked up from germline, CDR1 is MNHEY and CDR2 is SMNVEV (reference sequence). The CDR3 contains 16 residues. This record belongs to a study of shared clonotypes between healthy human individuals. CD45RO-negative, CCR7-positively selected cells formed the naive CD8 fraction, excluding terminally differentiated effector memory CD45RA+ cells.

This sequence originates from a man aged 25 to 40 in good health. The chain has TRBV27 and TRBJ2-7, with unresolved D. Sample: naive CD8+ T cells sorted from blood. The CDR3 reads CASSLEHPMGTYEQYF. CDR3 DNA: TGTGCCAGCAGTTTAGAGCACCCCATGGGTACCTACGAGCAGTACTTC.